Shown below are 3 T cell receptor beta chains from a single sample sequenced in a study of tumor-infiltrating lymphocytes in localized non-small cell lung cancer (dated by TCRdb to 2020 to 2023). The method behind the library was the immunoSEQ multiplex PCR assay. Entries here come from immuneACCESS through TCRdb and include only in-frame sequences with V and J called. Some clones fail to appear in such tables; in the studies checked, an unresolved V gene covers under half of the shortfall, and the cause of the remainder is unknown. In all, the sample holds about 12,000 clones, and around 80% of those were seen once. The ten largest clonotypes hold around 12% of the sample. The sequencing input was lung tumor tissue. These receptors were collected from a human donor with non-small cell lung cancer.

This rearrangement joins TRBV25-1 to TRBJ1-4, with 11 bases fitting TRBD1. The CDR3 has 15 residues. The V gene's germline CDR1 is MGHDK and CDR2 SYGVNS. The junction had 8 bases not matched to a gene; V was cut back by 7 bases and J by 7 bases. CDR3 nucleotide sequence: TGTGCCAGCACGGACAGGGGGCTGGGGGGTGAAAAACTGTTTTTT. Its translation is CASTDRGLGGEKLFF.

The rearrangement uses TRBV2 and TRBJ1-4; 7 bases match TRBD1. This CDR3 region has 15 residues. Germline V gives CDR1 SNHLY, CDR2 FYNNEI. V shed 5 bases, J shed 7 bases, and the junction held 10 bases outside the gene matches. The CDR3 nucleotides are TGTGCCAGCAGTAAAAACAGGGGAGGAGGTGAAAAACTGTTTTTT. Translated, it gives CASSKNRGGGEKLFF.

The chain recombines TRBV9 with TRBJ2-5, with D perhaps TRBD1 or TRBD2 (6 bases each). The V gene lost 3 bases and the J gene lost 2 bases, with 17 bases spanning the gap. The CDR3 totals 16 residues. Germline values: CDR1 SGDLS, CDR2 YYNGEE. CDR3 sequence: CASSEGGSVTQETQYF. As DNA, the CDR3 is TGTGCCAGCAGCGAGGGGGGTAGCGTCACACAAGAGACCCAGTACTTC.